This TCR beta chain was sequenced in a study of vaccination effects on CD4 cells after COVID-19. Data came from immunoSEQ multiplex PCR; TCRdb stores just in-frame clones and leaves some out. The repertoire holds about 71,000 clones, with about 65% as singletons. CDR1 SNHLY and CDR2 FYNNEI come from the germline V gene. This CDR3 is built from 14 residues. V dropped 0 bases and J dropped 0 bases, with 3 bases sitting between them. Findings and limits, study-wide: Among infection- and vaccine-induced clones, marked clonal contraction occurred late after vaccination.

Sequencing was preceded by expansion of antigen-specific CD4+ T cells with viral peptide pools in the ViraFEST assay. When around nine days of culture had elapsed, CD4+ T cells were isolated. Nucleocapsid antibodies stayed negative before and after vaccination, showing no earlier SARS-CoV-2 infection. Concerning this clone: The antigen remains undetermined.

The origin of this receptor is a human donor who received a COVID-19 vaccine. The chain joins TRBV2 to TRBJ1-5, with D hard to call. Sequences were derived from CD4+ T cells from PBMCs cultured with HCoV-OC43 spike peptides, sampled before COVID-19 vaccination. Subset denoted: HCoV-OC43 spike overlapping peptide pool stimulation. This CDR3 is CASSEAHSNQPQHF. The CDR3 DNA is TGTGCCAGCAGTGAAGCGCATAGCAATCAGCCCCAGCATTTT.